One and the same sample provided the 26 T cell receptor beta chains below, sequenced in a study of blood T cell repertoires in COVID-19. Measured with immunoSEQ multiplex PCR; TCRdb has only the in-frame clones, and not every one. Of fewer than 130,000 clones listed, approximately 80% are singletons. The sequenced material came from peripheral blood. The receptors shown here come from a man between 65 and 85 years old with active or convalescent COVID-19.

CDR3 in amino acids: CASSFHRQNTEAFF. The CDR3 DNA reads TGTGCCAGCAGTTTTCACAGGCAGAACACTGAAGCTTTCTTT. This rearrangement joins TRBV6-5 to TRBJ1-1; tentative D call: TRBD1 (5 bases). The CDR3 loop spans 14 amino acids. V lost 4 bases to trimming and J lost 1 base, with 10 bases between them. Germline CDR1 is MNHEY and CDR2 is SVGAGI.

The chain carries TRBV5-6 and TRBJ2-6; no reliable D call. Germline-derived CDR1 and CDR2 are SGHDT and YYEEEE. There are 12 residues in the CDR3. The V gene lost 4 bases and the J gene lost 6 bases, with 5 bases spanning the gap. This CDR3 is CASSASANVLTF. Written as DNA, the CDR3 is TGTGCCAGCAGCGCGTCGGCCAACGTCCTGACTTTC.

In regard to this clone: Other nucleotide sequences from this sample produce the same CDR3. The rearrangement uses TRBV5-1 and TRBJ1-4, with 8 bases aligning to TRBD1. The CDR3 consists of 14 residues. Per germline, CDR1 SGHRS and CDR2 YFSETQ. Germline trimming cut 0 bases from V and 8 bases from J; bases unmatched to any gene: 3. In nucleotides, the CDR3 is TGCGCCAGCAGCTTGGGGACAGGGAACGAAAAACTGTTTTTT. Translating gives CASSLGTGNEKLFF.

The rearrangement uses TRBV6-5 and TRBJ2-7, with D tentatively TRBD2 (5 bases). CDR3 length: 12 amino acids. CDR1 and CDR2 (germline): MNHEY, SVGAGI. V lost 6 bases to trimming and J lost 2 bases, with 8 bases between them. The CDR3 loop reads CASSPGTYEQYF. CDR3 nucleotide sequence: TGTGCCAGCAGCCCGGGGACCTACGAGCAGTACTTC.

V gene TRBV5-1 combines with J gene TRBJ2-5; 16 positions match TRBD2. CDR3 size: 17 residues. CDR1 and CDR2 from the germline V gene are SGHRS and YFSETQ. J gave up 5 bases and V 3 bases, and 7 bases lay outside the gene matches. The CDR3 nucleotides are TGCGCCAGCAGCTCGGGACTAGCGGGAGGGCCATCCGAGACCCAGTACTTC. It yields the protein CASSSGLAGGPSETQYF.

The genes are TRBV2 and TRBJ1-5; D is ambiguous. V shed 3 bases and J shed 1 base, with 10 bases lying between them. The germline CDR1 and CDR2 sequences are SNHLY and FYNNEI. This CDR3 comprises 15 residues. CDR3 nucleotide sequence: TGTGCCAGCAGTGAGGGAGGAAGAAGCAATCAGCCCCAGCATTTT. It translates to CASSEGGRSNQPQHF.

The J gene is TRBJ1-1, the V gene TRBV29-1; TRBD1 agrees at 11 bases. CDR1 is SQVTM and CDR2 is ANQGSEA in the germline V gene. The J segment lost 3 bases and the V segment lost 7 bases, leaving 7 bases of the junction unmatched. The CDR3 is 14 amino acids. The CDR3 sequence: CSAGQGAGDTEAFF. The CDR3 bases are TGCAGCGCCGGACAGGGGGCGGGGGACACTGAAGCTTTCTTT. Full variable domain (remainder filled in from reference TRBV29-1 and TRBJ1-1): SAVISQKPSRDICQRGTSLTIQCQVDSQVTMMFWYRQQPGQSLTLIATANQGSEATYESGFVIDKFPISRPNLTFSTLTVSNMSPEDSSIYLCSAGQGAGDTEAFFGQGTRLTVV.

This clone came up a few times. The chain has TRBV30 and TRBJ1-6, with no clear D. The CDR3 contains 12 residues. Germline assignment: CDR1 GTSNPN and CDR2 SVGIG (reference sequence). V lost 3 bases and J 7 bases, leaving 7 bases between the germline ends. CDR3 sequence: CAWRAENSPLHF. In DNA, the CDR3 is TGTGCCTGGAGGGCTGAAAATTCACCCCTCCACTTT. Based on the CDR3 plus reference TRBV30 and TRBJ1-6, the full variable domain is SQTIHQWPATLVQPVGSPLSLECTVEGTSNPNLYWYRQAAGRGLQLLFYSVGIGQISSEVPQNLSASRPQDRQFILSSKKLLLSDSGFYLCAWRAENSPLHFGNGTRLTVT.

V gene TRBV9 combines with J gene TRBJ2-3; no firm D call. Trimming stripped 0 bases from V and 2 bases from J, with 13 bases between. The length of the CDR3 is 16 residues. CDR1 is SGDLS, CDR2 YYNGEE, per germline. The CDR3 spells CASSVAHHTPTDTQYF. The CDR3 DNA reads TGTGCCAGCAGCGTAGCCCACCACACCCCCACAGATACGCAGTATTTT.

In its sample, this clone was seen once. The gene calls are TRBV2 and TRBJ1-2; D perhaps matches TRBD1 (5 bases). The germline V and J ends were trimmed by 3 bases and 4 bases, with 21 bases remaining between them. Germline lookup yields CDR1 SNHLY and CDR2 FYNNEI. The CDR3 consists of 17 residues. CDR3 residues: CASSDLGWGGKSYGYTF. CDR3 nucleotide sequence: TGTGCCAGCAGTGATCTAGGTTGGGGGGGGAAGAGCTATGGCTACACCTTC.

The chain has TRBV28 and TRBJ2-5, with D unresolved. Per the germline V gene, CDR1 is MDHEN and CDR2 is SYDVKM. The V and J ends lost 4 bases and 1 base respectively, with 13 bases between them. The CDR3 sequence is 15 residues long. Written as DNA, the CDR3 is TGTGCCAGCAGTTCCCCTGCGGCCTCCCAAGAGACCCAGTACTTC. Translation gives CASSSPAASQETQYF.

This rearrangement joins TRBV6-5 to TRBJ1-5, with 7 positions matching TRBD1. Germline values: CDR1 MNHEY, CDR2 SVGAGI. V gave up 6 bases and J gave up 2 bases; unmatched junction bases: 7. The CDR3 runs 15 residues. The CDR3 is CASSLTDRGNQPQHF. The CDR3 DNA is TGTGCCAGCAGCCTTACTGACAGGGGCAATCAGCCCCAGCATTTT.

In DNA form, the CDR3 reads TGTGCCAGCAGTTTAGGGGCCTATGGGGGCAATCAGCCCCAGCATTTT. Its protein is CASSLGAYGGNQPQHF. The chain links TRBV27 to TRBJ1-5, with a tentative D call TRBD1 (5 bases). The germline V gene has CDR1 MNHEY and CDR2 SMNVEV (reference sequence). CDR3 length equals 16 residues. Trimming shortened V by 2 bases and J by 2 bases, and 13 bases separated the two germline ends.

The chain carries TRBV7-9 and TRBJ1-3; 7 nucleotides align to TRBD1. The CDR3 is 15 residues long. In germline, CDR1 is SEHNR, CDR2 FQNEAQ (reference sequence). V lost 4 bases to trimming and J lost 6 bases; unmatched junction nucleotides: 9. DNA of the CDR3: TGTGCCAGCAGCTCCAACAGGGGCAGGGTAAACACCATATATTTT. This codes for CASSSNRGRVNTIYF.

V gene TRBV5-8 combines with J gene TRBJ2-3; the D gene is possibly TRBD2 (5 bases). CDR3 length equals 15 residues. Germline CDR1 SGHTS, CDR2 YDEGEE. V lost 0 bases and J 4 bases, leaving 12 bases between the germline ends. This CDR3 is CASSLGRGGADTQYF. The CDR3 DNA is TGTGCCAGCAGCTTGGGCCGGGGTGGGGCAGATACGCAGTATTTT.

The chain is built from TRBV7-9 and TRBJ1-1; TRBD1 aligns across 8 bases. This CDR3 spans 16 amino acids. Germline V lookup: CDR1 SEHNR, CDR2 FQNEAQ (reference sequence). Trimming removed 4 bases from V and 0 bases from J; junction bases left unmatched: 7. The CDR3 bases are TGTGCCAGCAGCTCACCCTTGGACAGGGTGAACACTGAAGCTTTCTTT. Protein: CASSSPLDRVNTEAFF.

This clone was observed many times. The rearrangement links TRBV27 to TRBJ1-3, with D possibly matching TRBD1 (6 bases). The CDR3 runs 14 residues. The germline V and J ends were trimmed by 8 bases and 0 bases, with 11 bases remaining between them. Looked up from germline, CDR1 is MNHEY and CDR2 is SMNVEV (reference sequence). CDR3 protein: CASAGGFSGNTIYF. The CDR3 DNA reads TGTGCCAGCGCGGGGGGCTTCTCTGGAAACACCATATATTTT.

This chain uses TRBV5-1 with TRBJ2-7, with 9 bases fitting TRBD1. Germline loops: CDR1 SGHRS, CDR2 YFSETQ. With V trimmed by 2 bases and J by 2 bases, 5 bases remained unmatched. CDR3 size: 15 residues. CDR3 bases: TGCGCCAGCAGCTTAGCCGGGACAGGGACCTACGAGCAGTACTTC. Residues: CASSLAGTGTYEQYF.

The genes are TRBV28 and TRBJ2-7; a possible D gene is TRBD1 (7 bases). The CDR3 has 16 amino acids. In germline, CDR1 is MDHEN, CDR2 SYDVKM. V lost 6 bases and J 3 bases, leaving 21 bases between the germline ends. This CDR3 is CASSPGTAGTFYEQYF. CDR3 bases: TGTGCCAGCAGCCCCGGGACAGCCGGGACTTTCTACGAGCAGTACTTC.

V and J are TRBV19 and TRBJ1-5, with 7 bases matching TRBD1. J was trimmed by 5 bases and V by 3 bases; bases with no gene match: 4. Germline CDR1 and CDR2: LNHDA and SQIVND (reference sequence). The CDR3 spans 14 residues. The CDR3 reads CASSIRTGDQPQHF. For the CDR3, the DNA is TGTGCCAGTAGTATCCGTACAGGGGATCAGCCCCAGCATTTT.

The chain couples TRBV28 to TRBJ1-2, with D unclear. Germline V gene lookup returns CDR1 MDHEN and CDR2 SYDVKM. The CDR3 runs to 12 residues. Trimming removed 3 bases at V and 8 bases at J, with 10 bases between. The CDR3: CASSFMGGGYTF. CDR3 in DNA: TGTGCCAGCAGTTTTATGGGAGGGGGCTACACCTTC.

This clone was seen a handful of times. The chain has TRBV5-6 and TRBJ2-1; 9 bases fit TRBD2. Losses at the gene ends were 0 bases for V and 3 bases for J; bases not matched to a gene: 1. Germline CDR1 is SGHDT and CDR2 is YYEEEE. CDR3 length: 15 amino acids. CDR3 sequence reads: CASSLASGIYNEQFF. CDR3 DNA: TGTGCCAGCAGCTTGGCTAGCGGGATCTACAATGAGCAGTTCTTC.

The V gene is TRBV11-2, the J gene TRBJ2-5; 8 bases line up with TRBD1. Germline CDR1 reads SGHAT; CDR2 reads FQNNGV. The CDR3 covers 14 residues. The J segment lost 6 bases and the V segment lost 1 base, leaving 4 bases of the junction unmatched. The CDR3 DNA is TGTGCCAGCAGCTTAGGAGGACAGGGAAAGACCCAGTACTTC. As protein: CASSLGGQGKTQYF.

CDR3 DNA sequence: TGTGCCAGCAGCTTAGGACACGGATCCTACGAGCAGTACTTC. Its protein product is CASSLGHGSYEQYF. The rearrangement uses TRBV7-8 and TRBJ2-7; no definite D call. V was cut by 1 base and J by 1 base, with 8 bases left in between. CDR1 and CDR2 (germline): SGHVS, FQNEAQ. This CDR3 region has 14 residues.

This chain uses TRBV28 with TRBJ2-3; no reliable D call. The germline V and J ends were trimmed by 7 bases and 2 bases, with 16 bases remaining between them. The CDR3 is 15 amino acids. The germline gives CDR1 MDHEN, CDR2 SYDVKM. For the CDR3, the DNA is TGTGCCAGCAAACGAGAGCAGGCCCACACAGATACGCAGTATTTT. Translation gives CASKREQAHTDTQYF.

The chain has TRBV5-5 and TRBJ1-3; the D is unclear. The CDR3 contains 15 residues. The germline CDR1 and CDR2 sequences are SGHKS and YYEKEE (reference sequence). V was trimmed by 0 bases and J by 0 bases, leaving 7 bases between them. The CDR3 nucleotides are TGTGCCAGCAGCTTGGAATCTTACTCTGGAAACACCATATATTTT. This translates into CASSLESYSGNTIYF.